The clone carrying this TCR beta chain was found a few times. This sample was included in a study of blood T cell repertoires in COVID-19. Study overall: The United States, Italy and Spain provided the acute and convalescent COVID-19 samples.

The table came from immunoSEQ multiplex PCR; TCRdb's copy has only in-frame clones and leaves some out. The sample includes approximately 150,000 clones, under 90% seen only once; the top ten take over 15%. The TCR sequence derives from a man aged 60-69 years who had recovered from COVID-19. Source material: PBMCs or T cells enriched from blood (not recorded which).

The CDR3 protein is CIRPGQGPMAGNTIYF. The CDR3, as DNA: TGCATCCGTCCGGGACAGGGGCCCATGGCTGGAAACACCATATATTTT. The chain carries TRBV29-1 and TRBJ1-3, with 10 bases aligning to TRBD1. Germline V lookup: CDR1 SQVTM, CDR2 ANQGSEA. The CDR3 is 16 amino acids.